A single sample gave rise to the 24 T cell receptor beta chains below, sequenced in a study of shared clonotypes between healthy human individuals (TCRdb year 2020). Library construction relied on the immunoSEQ multiplex PCR assay. This is the immuneACCESS table as TCRdb keeps it, with only in-frame sequences that have V and J called. A part of the clones is gone; compared with another copy, unresolved V genes explain less than half, and the rest is unexplained. The sample data list more than 450,000 clones, and about four fifths of these were observed just once. The ten largest clones capture 10% to 15% of the sample. The sequenced sample was PBMCs. The receptors here all came from a woman aged 40 to 49 in good health. Some clones in this sample may be carry-over from other donors' samples.

This chain uses TRBV6-4 with TRBJ1-1; 8 bases match TRBD1. The CDR3 covers 12 residues. Germline lookup yields CDR1 MRHNA and CDR2 SNTAGT. Unmatched junction bases numbered 5, after V lost 8 bases and J lost 6 bases. The CDR3, as DNA: TGTGCCAGCCGACAGGGGAGCGCTGAAGCTTTCTTT. As protein: CASRQGSAEAFF.

The chain links TRBV6-6 to TRBJ2-3; 7 nucleotides match TRBD2. V was pared by 7 bases and J by 4 bases, with 8 bases of the junction left unmatched. In germline, CDR1 is MNHNY, CDR2 SVGAGI (reference sequence). This CDR3 is built from 14 residues. Here the CDR3 DNA reads TGTGCCAGCACCAACGGGGGGAGTGCAGATACGCAGTATTTT. Translation gives CASTNGGSADTQYF.

The rearrangement links TRBV6-5 to TRBJ1-1; 10 bases fit TRBD1. V lost 5 bases and J lost 4; bases outside the gene matches: 7. The CDR3 covers 15 residues. Germline loops: CDR1 MNHEY, CDR2 SVGAGI. As DNA, the CDR3 is TGTGCCAGCAGTACCAGGGACAGGGGAGGCACTGAAGCTTTCTTT. Encoded protein: CASSTRDRGGTEAFF.

The V call is TRBV5-8, the J call TRBJ1-2; D is perhaps TRBD1 (6 bases). Germline V lookup: CDR1 SGHTS, CDR2 YDEGEE. The CDR3 runs to 17 residues. Trimming removed 4 bases from V and 8 bases from J, with 27 bases in between. For the CDR3, the DNA is TGTGCCAGCAGCCTTGTTCGACTCGGGACATCCCTATTAGGCTACACCTTC. Encoded protein: CASSLVRLGTSLLGYTF.

V usage is TRBV18 and J usage is TRBJ2-6; D not resolved. The V end was cut by 3 bases, the J end by 1 base, with 19 bases between. The CDR3 length is 19 residues. The germline V gene has CDR1 KGHSH and CDR2 LQKENI. CDR3 region: CASSPMTPLGRSGANVLTF. CDR3 nucleotide sequence: TGTGCCAGCTCACCGATGACCCCACTCGGACGTTCTGGGGCCAACGTCCTGACTTTC.

The chain recombines TRBV29-1 with TRBJ1-2; 9 bases line up with TRBD1. CDR3 size: 16 residues. Trimming at V came to 1 base and at J to 3 bases, leaving 9 bases not matched to a gene. Germline loops: CDR1 SQVTM, CDR2 ANQGSEA. CDR3 DNA sequence: TGCAGCGTTGAAGCCTCCACAGGGGGCGCGTACTATGGCTACACCTTC. Translation: CSVEASTGGAYYGYTF.

The chain employs TRBV9 and TRBJ2-6; 7 nucleotides line up with TRBD2. V shed 4 bases, J shed 0 bases, and the junction held 13 bases outside the gene matches. CDR1 and CDR2 from the germline V gene are SGDLS and YYNGEE. The CDR3 has 19 amino acids. For the CDR3, the DNA is TGTGCCAGCAGCCCTCGGCAAGCGGGGTTGAGCTCTGGGGCCAACGTCCTGACTTTC. Translation gives CASSPRQAGLSSGANVLTF.

The sample holds one count of this clone. The CDR3 bases are TGTGCCAGCTCACCCGGGACACAGAGCTACGAGCAGTACTTC. It encodes CASSPGTQSYEQYF. V gene TRBV18 combines with J gene TRBJ2-7; D possibly corresponds to TRBD1 (6 bases). The CDR3 has 14 amino acids. V was shortened by 3 bases and J by 3 bases, with 12 bases between the two germline ends. Germline V CDR1 and CDR2: KGHSH, LQKENI. The full variable domain, rest sourced from reference TRBV18 and TRBJ2-7, is NAGVMQNPRHLVRRRGQEARLRCSPMKGHSHVYWYRQLPEEGLKFMVYLQKENIIDESGMPKERFSAEFPKEGPSILRIQQVVRGDSAAYFCASSPGTQSYEQYFGPGTRLTVT.

Only one count was recorded for this clone. A much more abundant neighbour one base away suggests this may be a read error. The same CDR3 can be traced to other DNA sequences in this sample. The chain employs TRBV29-1 and TRBJ2-2, with 9 bases identical to TRBD2. This CDR3 has 15 amino acids. From germline, CDR1 is SQVTM and CDR2 ANQGSEA. CDR3 protein: CSVLSSSGARGELFF. CDR3 coding DNA: TGCAGTGTTTTATCGTCTAGCGGGGCCCGCGGGGAGCTGTTTTTT.

V and J are TRBV4-1 and TRBJ2-1, with TRBD1 as a possible D gene (5 bases). The CDR3 extends over 14 amino acids. Germline V CDR1 and CDR2: MGHRA, YSYEKL. Trimming stripped 0 bases from V and 9 bases from J, with 12 bases between. The CDR3 coding sequence is TGCGCCAGCAGCCAAGATCTAGTCAGGGTTGAGCAGTTCTTC. Translated: CASSQDLVRVEQFF.

This clone was counted a few times. J is TRBJ2-7 and V is TRBV2; the D gene is possibly TRBD2 (6 bases). Trimming stripped 6 bases from V and 2 bases from J, with 17 bases between. The CDR3 runs 15 residues. The germline V gene has CDR1 SNHLY and CDR2 FYNNEI. CDR3 DNA: TGTGCCAGCAGACGTACGTCGGGGGTAGCCTACGAGCAGTACTTC. Amino acid sequence: CASRRTSGVAYEQYF.

The CDR3: CASSYGTSGRAPRNEQFF. The CDR3 nucleotides read TGTGCCAGCAGCTACGGGACTAGCGGGAGGGCCCCACGTAATGAGCAGTTCTTC. V usage is TRBV7-9 and J usage is TRBJ2-1; TRBD2 matches 16 bases. Germline V gene sequence: CDR1 SEHNR, CDR2 FQNEAQ (reference sequence). The CDR3 runs 18 residues. V dropped 4 bases and J dropped 7; count of bases not matched to a gene: 10.

The rearrangement links TRBV28 to TRBJ2-2; weak D call: TRBD2 (5 bases). This CDR3 has 16 residues. Germline V gene sequence: CDR1 MDHEN, CDR2 SYDVKM. Trimming pared 5 bases from V and 0 bases from J, leaving 13 bases between. DNA of the CDR3: TGTGCCAGCAGTACCCACGGGATCGCGAACACCGGGGAGCTGTTTTTT. Translated, it gives CASSTHGIANTGELFF.

Notes on this clone: This CDR3 is also generated by other DNA sequences in the sample. V is TRBV7-9 and J is TRBJ2-7; 9 nucleotides align to TRBD1. The germline gives CDR1 SEHNR, CDR2 FQNEAQ (reference sequence). Trimming at V came to 1 base and at J to 5 bases, leaving 0 bases not matched to a gene. This CDR3 has 13 residues. The CDR3 reads CASSLGQGDEQYF. CDR3 coding DNA: TGTGCCAGCAGCTTAGGACAGGGGGACGAGCAGTACTTC. Supplemented by reference TRBV7-9 and TRBJ2-7, the full variable domain reads DTGVSQNPRHKITKRGQNVTFRCDPISEHNRLYWYRQTLGQGPEFLTYFQNEAQLEKSRLLSDRFSAERPKGSFSTLEIQRTEQGDSAMYLCASSLGQGDEQYFGPGTRLTVT.

There are a few counts of this clone. The genes are TRBV6-5 and TRBJ1-2; no clear D. Trimming pared 2 bases from V and 5 bases from J, leaving 6 bases between. This CDR3 is 12 amino acids long. Germline CDR1 and CDR2: MNHEY and SVGAGI. The CDR3 sequence: CASSYDLYGYTF. CDR3 nucleotides: TGTGCCAGCAGTTACGACCTGTATGGCTACACCTTC.

The gene calls are TRBV19 and TRBJ2-1; TRBD2 might be the D (5 bases). Germline values: CDR1 LNHDA, CDR2 SQIVND (reference sequence). V lost 3 bases and J lost 9, with 12 bases in between. The CDR3 has 13 residues. The CDR3 coding sequence is TGTGCCAGTAGTATGAGGGCCCTTCCTGAGCAGTTCTTC. Protein: CASSMRALPEQFF.

This clone was counted once. This chain joins TRBV28 and TRBJ2-4; TRBD1 is a possible D gene (5 bases). Germline values: CDR1 MDHEN, CDR2 SYDVKM. V dropped 2 bases and J dropped 4 bases, with 9 bases sitting between them. The CDR3 sequence is 14 residues long. CDR3 bases: TGTGCCAGCAGTTTAATCAGGGATAAAAACATTCAGTACTTC. Protein: CASSLIRDKNIQYF. Complete variable domain (other parts from reference TRBV28 and TRBJ2-4): DVKVTQSSRYLVKRTGEKVFLECVQDMDHENMFWYRQDPGLGLRLIYFSYDVKMKEKGDIPEGYSVSREKKERFSLILESASTNQTSMYLCASSLIRDKNIQYFGAGTRLSVL.

The rearrangement links TRBV7-8 to TRBJ1-1, with D uncertain. Looked up from germline, CDR1 is SGHVS and CDR2 is FQNEAQ. The V and J ends lost 4 bases and 2 bases respectively, with 11 bases between them. The CDR3 consists of 14 residues. Here the CDR3 reads CASSSRAGNTEAFF. The CDR3 DNA sequence: TGTGCCAGCAGCTCCCGGGCGGGAAACACTGAAGCTTTCTTT.

In DNA, the CDR3 is TGCGCCAGCAGCTTGGAGGCAAGAAACTATGGCTACACCTTC. This gives the protein CASSLEARNYGYTF. This chain connects TRBV5-1 to TRBJ1-2; D gene ambiguous. The germline V gene has CDR1 SGHRS and CDR2 YFSETQ. This CDR3 has 14 amino acids. V was clipped by 0 bases and J by 2 bases, with 8 bases between them.

This chain joins TRBV4-1 and TRBJ1-1, with D perhaps matching TRBD1 (6 bases). The germline gives CDR1 MGHRA, CDR2 YSYEKL. Trimming stripped 4 bases from V and 3 bases from J, with 18 bases between. CDR3 size: 16 residues. The CDR3 DNA reads as TGCGCCAGCAGCCGCATCAGGGGTAGCGTACACACTGAAGCTTTCTTT. Its protein product is CASSRIRGSVHTEAFF.

This chain links TRBV27 with TRBJ2-2, with TRBD1 matching over 7 bases. Trimming cost V 7 bases and J 2 bases; bases outside gene matches: 7. Germline V gives CDR1 MNHEY, CDR2 SMNVEV (reference sequence). The CDR3 has 15 residues. CDR3: CASNNRGTNTGELFF. CDR3 nucleotides: TGTGCCAGCAACAACAGGGGCACAAACACCGGGGAGCTGTTTTTT.

V gene TRBV14 combines with J gene TRBJ2-7, with 8 bases matching TRBD2. V dropped 8 bases and J dropped 2; count of bases not matched to a gene: 8. CDR1 and CDR2 (germline): SGHDN, FVKESK. The CDR3 runs to 14 residues. Here the CDR3 reads CASGISGLAYEQYF. CDR3 bases: TGTGCCAGCGGCATATCGGGACTAGCCTACGAGCAGTACTTC.

The chain joins TRBV11-3 to TRBJ2-1, with 13 bases lining up with TRBD2. The CDR3 loop spans 15 amino acids. Germline CDR1 SGHNT, CDR2 YENEEA. J was trimmed by 9 bases and V by 5 bases; bases with no gene match: 7. The CDR3 reads CASSRRLAGGVEQFF. CDR3 DNA: TGTGCCAGCAGCAGAAGACTAGCGGGAGGCGTTGAGCAGTTCTTC.

Concerning this clone: A read error is possible here, since a much larger clone lies one base away. This chain connects TRBV7-9 to TRBJ2-5; the D call may be TRBD1 or TRBD2 (5 bases each). The J call may not be correct, given that the DNA end is closer to TRBJ2-7. This CDR3 contains 15 residues. Germline-derived CDR1 and CDR2 are SEHNR and FQNEAQ (reference sequence). CDR3: CASSLAGTSSYEQYF. The CDR3 nucleotides are TGCGCCAGCAGCTTAGCAGGGACGAGCTCCTACGAGCAGTACTTC.